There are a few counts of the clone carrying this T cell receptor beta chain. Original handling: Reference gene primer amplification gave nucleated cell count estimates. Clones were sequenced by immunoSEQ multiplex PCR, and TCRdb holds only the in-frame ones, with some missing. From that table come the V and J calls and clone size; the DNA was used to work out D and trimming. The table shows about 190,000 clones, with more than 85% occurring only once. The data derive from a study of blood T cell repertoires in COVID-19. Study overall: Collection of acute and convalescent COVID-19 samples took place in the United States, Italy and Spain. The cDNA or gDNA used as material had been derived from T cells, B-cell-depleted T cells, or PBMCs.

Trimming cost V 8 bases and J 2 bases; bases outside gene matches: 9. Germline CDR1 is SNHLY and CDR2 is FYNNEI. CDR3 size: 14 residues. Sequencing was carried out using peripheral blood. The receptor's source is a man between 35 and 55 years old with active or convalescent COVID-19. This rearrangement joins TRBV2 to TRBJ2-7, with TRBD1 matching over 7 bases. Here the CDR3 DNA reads TGTGCCAGCCAGCTGGGGACAGATACCTACGAGCAGTACTTC. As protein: CASQLGTDTYEQYF.